Each of the 19 T cell receptor beta chains below was sequenced from the same sample in a study of breast tumors, draining lymph nodes, adjacent tissues. Samples came from axillary lymph nodes draining the breast cancer. TCRdb independently ran MiXCR on the multiplex PCR reads; one entry per CDR3 protein. The table shows around 250,000 distinct CDR3 sequences, with nearly 35% occurring only once. Sequences were obtained from axillary lymph node tissue. The receptors shown here come from a female donor with breast cancer. Some clones in this sample may be carry-over from other donors' samples.

This clonotype showed up many times. The rearrangement joins TRBV20-1 to TRBJ1-5; a weak D match, TRBD1 (6 bases). This CDR3 contains 14 residues. Trimming shortened V by 3 bases and J by 3 bases, and 12 bases separated the two germline ends. The germline V gene encodes CDR1 DFQATT and CDR2 SNEGSKA (reference sequence). The CDR3 DNA reads TGCAGTGCTAGGGCAGGGGAAGTCAATCAGCCCCAGCATTTT. Protein: CSARAGEVNQPQHF.

Many counts were recorded for this clonotype. The rearrangement uses TRBV19 and TRBJ2-2, with 7 bases matching TRBD2. Germline V gene data show CDR1 as LNHDA and CDR2 as SQIVND (reference sequence). V shed 6 bases, J shed 0 bases, and the junction held 7 bases outside the gene matches. The CDR3 loop spans 16 amino acids. The CDR3 sequence is CASRMGGVANTGELFF. In DNA form, the CDR3 reads TGTGCCAGTAGGATGGGAGGGGTCGCGAACACCGGGGAGCTGTTTTTT.

This clonotype turned up a few times. The chain carries TRBV5-8 and TRBJ2-5; D unresolved. V gave up 1 base and J gave up 3 bases, with 7 bases separating them. The CDR3 totals 13 residues. Germline V gene data show CDR1 as SGHTS and CDR2 as YDEGEE. CDR3 nucleotides: TGTGCCAGCAGCTTGTTTCCAGAAGAGACCCAGTACTTC. The encoded protein is CASSLFPEETQYF.

The table lists this clonotype with many counts. The chain carries TRBV20-1 and TRBJ2-2; D possibly corresponds to TRBD1 (5 bases). Germline loops: CDR1 DFQATT, CDR2 SNEGSKA (reference sequence). This CDR3 is built from 14 residues. The V end was cut by 2 bases, the J end by 7 bases, with 14 bases between. The CDR3 DNA follows: TGCAGTGCTAGAAGACCAGGGTATGACGGGGAGCTGTTTTTT. Translating gives CSARRPGYDGELFF.

The chain recombines TRBV5-4 with TRBJ2-1, with D unresolved. Trimming took off 3 bases at V and 4 bases at J, with 14 bases between the two ends. The CDR3 has 15 residues. Germline CDR1 SGHNT, CDR2 YYREEE (reference sequence). The CDR3 sequence is CASSSLTTQYNEQFF. The CDR3 coding sequence is TGTGCCAGCAGCTCCCTCACGACGCAATACAATGAGCAGTTCTTC.

This clonotype was counted between two and nine times. The CDR3 bases are TGTGCCAGCAGTTTCGGGGGCGCGAAGAACACTGAAGCTTTCTTT. Translating gives CASSFGGAKNTEAFF. This sequence joins TRBV12-3 or TRBV12-4 and TRBJ1-1; D is possibly TRBD1 (6 bases). V lost 3 bases and J lost 1, with 12 bases in between. The CDR3 has 15 residues.

This clonotype was observed many times. This sequence joins TRBV2 and TRBJ2-5; possible D gene TRBD2, 7 bases. Germline CDR1 and CDR2: SNHLY and FYNNEI. This CDR3 contains 13 residues. Trimming took off 7 bases at V and 4 bases at J, with 13 bases between the two ends. This CDR3 reads CASKGGLRETQYF. DNA of the CDR3: TGTGCCAGCAAGGGGGGGCTAAGAGAGACCCAGTACTTC.

This clonotype was detected ten times or more. The rearrangement links TRBV7-2 to TRBJ2-3, with 7 bases identical to TRBD2. CDR3 length: 16 residues. With 0 bases clipped from V and 4 bases from J, the junction kept 7 bases outside the gene matches. Germline V CDR1 and CDR2: SGHTA, FQGNSA. This CDR3 reads CASSLARGRGADTQYF. The CDR3 nucleotides read TGTGCCAGCAGCTTAGCGCGCGGGAGAGGCGCAGATACGCAGTATTTT.

The J gene is TRBJ2-7, the V gene TRBV28; 8 positions match TRBD2. CDR1 and CDR2 (germline): MDHEN, SYDVKM. The CDR3 is 15 residues long. V dropped 5 bases and J dropped 2; count of bases not matched to a gene: 8. This chain's CDR3 is CASSPSISGTYEQYF. The CDR3, as DNA: TGTGCCAGCAGTCCGTCGATTAGCGGGACCTACGAGCAGTACTTC.

This chain uses TRBV9 with TRBJ2-2; D may be TRBD1 (6 bases). CDR3 length: 15 residues. Germline V gene data show CDR1 as SGDLS and CDR2 as YYNGEE. V was pared by 4 bases and J by 6 bases, with 16 bases between. This CDR3 reads CASSTQGSGPGELFF. In nucleotides, the CDR3 is TGTGCCAGCAGCACTCAGGGGTCTGGACCCGGGGAGCTGTTTTTT. The variable domain in full, with the rest retrieved from reference TRBV9 and TRBJ2-2, is DSGVTQTPKHLITATGQRVTLRCSPRSGDLSVYWYQQSLDQGLQFLIQYYNGEERAKGNILERFSAQQFPDLHSELNLSSLELGDSALYFCASSTQGSGPGELFFGEGSRLTVL.

This clonotype came up many times. V gene TRBV14 combines with J gene TRBJ2-3, with a tentative D call TRBD1 (6 bases). The V end was cut by 1 base, the J end by 4 bases, with 12 bases between. This CDR3 has 15 residues. Per germline, CDR1 SGHDN and CDR2 FVKESK. The chain's CDR3 is CASSQGYRAADTQYF. The CDR3 nucleotides read TGTGCCAGCAGCCAAGGTTACAGGGCGGCAGATACGCAGTATTTT. Using reference TRBV14 and TRBJ2-3 for the parts outside the CDR3, the full variable domain is EAGVTQFPSHSVIEKGQTVTLRCDPISGHDNLYWYRRVMGKEIKFLLHFVKESKQDESGMPNNRFLAERTGGTYSTLKVQPAELEDSGVYFCASSQGYRAADTQYFGPGTRLTVL.

The chain recombines TRBV18 with TRBJ2-3, with D perhaps matching TRBD1 (6 bases). CDR3 length: 15 amino acids. V shed 3 bases and J shed 0 bases, with 10 bases lying between them. The germline gives CDR1 KGHSH, CDR2 LQKENI. As DNA, the CDR3 is TGTGCCAGCTCACCGCCGGACAGAAGCACAGATACGCAGTATTTT. Translated, it gives CASSPPDRSTDTQYF.

The rearrangement uses TRBV9 and TRBJ2-3; 8 bases fit TRBD2. V shed 2 bases, J shed 5 bases, and the junction held 10 bases outside the gene matches. CDR3 length: 16 residues. Germline V gene data show CDR1 as SGDLS and CDR2 as YYNGEE. CDR3 residues: CASSVSSGGREDTQYF. The DNA of the CDR3 is TGTGCCAGCAGCGTTTCATCGGGGGGGCGGGAAGATACGCAGTATTTT.

In its sample, this clonotype was seen many times. The gene calls are TRBV11-2 and TRBJ1-3; tentative D call: TRBD1 (6 bases). Germline CDR1 is SGHAT and CDR2 is FQNNGV. V was clipped by 5 bases and J by 1 base, with 15 bases between them. The CDR3 spans 16 residues. The CDR3 DNA is TGTGCCAGCAGCCCCACGACAGGTACTTCTGGAAACACCATATATTTT. It specifies CASSPTTGTSGNTIYF.

This clonotype was seen once. A much larger clone differs from this one at a single base, so this may be a read error. The chain employs TRBV11-3 and TRBJ2-5, with 13 nucleotides matching TRBD2. The CDR3 has 17 residues. J was trimmed by 4 bases and V by 6 bases; bases with no gene match: 11. Germline CDR1 is SGHNT and CDR2 is YENEEA. The CDR3 DNA is TGTGCCAGCAGGTTAAGAGTCACTAGCGGGAGGGCAGAGACCCAGTACTTC. This gives the protein CASRLRVTSGRAETQYF.

Here the CDR3 DNA reads TGTGCCAGCAGCTTGCTAACTGGGGACACAGATACGCAGTATTTT. This sequence encodes CASSLLTGDTDTQYF. The chain joins TRBV19 to TRBJ2-3; D not certain. Germline CDR1 LNHDA, CDR2 SQIVND (reference sequence). Between the trimmed V and J ends, which lost 9 bases and 2 bases, there was a span of 18 bases. The CDR3 runs to 15 residues.

Only a few counts were recorded for this clonotype. This sequence joins TRBV27 and TRBJ1-6; no clear D gene. The germline CDR1 and CDR2 sequences are MNHEY and SMNVEV (reference sequence). The CDR3 sequence is 13 residues long. Trimming cost V 5 bases and J 6 bases, with 8 bases left between them. The CDR3 DNA is TGTGCCAGCAGTAACGGCCCTAATTCACCCCTCCACTTT. It is translated as CASSNGPNSPLHF.

V gene TRBV18 combines with J gene TRBJ2-2; unclear D gene. Germline values: CDR1 KGHSH, CDR2 LQKENI. CDR3 length: 13 amino acids. With 3 bases removed from V and 6 bases from J, the gap between germline ends came to 8 bases. The CDR3 region is CASSPNLAGELFF. The DNA for the CDR3 is TGTGCCAGCTCACCGAATCTTGCCGGGGAGCTGTTTTTT.

The gene calls are TRBV6-1 and TRBJ2-6; TRBD2 is a possible D gene (5 bases). Per germline, CDR1 MNHNS and CDR2 SASEGT. V lost 6 bases and J 4 bases, leaving 10 bases between the germline ends. The CDR3 consists of 14 residues. CDR3 amino acids: CASREDDGANVLTF. The DNA of the CDR3 is TGTGCCAGCAGGGAGGATGACGGGGCCAACGTCCTGACTTTC.